A selection of T cell receptor beta chains follows, all from one sample in a study of cytomegalovirus exposure and HLA in healthy donors. Libraries were prepared by immunoSEQ multiplex PCR; TCRdb keeps only in-frame clonotypes and omits some of them. The table shows some 240,000 clones, with approximately 78% occurring only once. Specimen: PBMCs. These receptors originate from a male donor in good health and CMV-seronegative. Each CDR3 is given with its conserved first and last residue. Fields, in order: V gene, D gene, clone size, J gene, CDR3 protein, CDR3 DNA. A D gene is named only where the DNA matches it firmly. The size field is filled for only some rows; it gives once, few, many or a size class.

v_gene: TRBV7-9
d_gene: TRBD1
abundance: -
j_gene: TRBJ2-7
CDR3aa: CSSSQTGVSEQYF
CDR3nt: TGTTCCAGCAGCCAGACAGGGGTTAGCGAGCAGTACTTC

v_gene: TRBV18
d_gene: TRBD1
abundance: -
j_gene: TRBJ2-2
CDR3aa: CASAGTDSGELFF
CDR3nt: TGTGCCAGCGCTGGGACAGACTCCGGGGAGCTGTTTTTT

v_gene: TRBV18
d_gene: TRBD1
abundance: -
j_gene: TRBJ2-3
CDR3aa: CASSRDRADTQYF
CDR3nt: TGTGCCAGCTCACGAGACAGGGCAGATACGCAGTATTTT

v_gene: TRBV7-9
d_gene: TRBD2
abundance: -
j_gene: TRBJ2-5
CDR3aa: CASSLTSGKETQYF
CDR3nt: TGTGCCAGCAGCTTGACTAGCGGGAAAGAGACCCAGTACTTC

v_gene: TRBV28
d_gene: -
abundance: -
j_gene: TRBJ1-2
CDR3aa: CASRTPLQGNYGYTF
CDR3nt: TGTGCCAGCAGAACCCCCTTACAGGGTAACTATGGCTACACCTTC

v_gene: TRBV28
d_gene: -
abundance: few
j_gene: TRBJ1-4
CDR3aa: CASSLDRINEKLFF
CDR3nt: TGTGCCAGCAGTTTAGACAGGATTAATGAAAAACTGTTTTTT

v_gene: TRBV2
d_gene: -
abundance: once
j_gene: TRBJ2-7
CDR3aa: CASSPGHEQYF
CDR3nt: TGTGCCAGCAGTCCTGGGCACGAGCAGTACTTC

v_gene: TRBV9
d_gene: TRBD2
abundance: -
j_gene: TRBJ2-1
CDR3aa: CASSVRLLAGGVNEQFF
CDR3nt: TGTGCCAGCAGCGTACGATTACTAGCGGGAGGTGTCAATGAGCAGTTCTTC

v_gene: TRBV7-9
d_gene: -
abundance: -
j_gene: TRBJ1-3
CDR3aa: CSSSSITDTGNTIYF
CDR3nt: TGTTCCAGCAGCTCGATTACAGATACTGGAAACACCATATATTTT

v_gene: TRBV7-2
d_gene: -
abundance: -
j_gene: TRBJ1-2
CDR3aa: CASSLALSGENGYTF
CDR3nt: TGTGCCAGCAGCTTAGCTCTTTCAGGGGAGAATGGCTACACCTTC

v_gene: TRBV30
d_gene: -
abundance: few
j_gene: TRBJ1-1
CDR3aa: CAWSRQGNTEAFF
CDR3nt: TGTGCCTGGAGTCGGCAGGGGAACACTGAAGCTTTCTTT

v_gene: TRBV30
d_gene: -
abundance: -
j_gene: TRBJ2-3
CDR3aa: CAWSHGPSTDTQYF
CDR3nt: TGTGCCTGGAGTCATGGCCCCAGCACAGATACGCAGTATTTT

v_gene: TRBV11-3
d_gene: -
abundance: -
j_gene: TRBJ1-2
CDR3aa: CASSLDGIYGYTF
CDR3nt: TGTGCCAGCAGCTTAGACGGGATCTATGGCTACACCTTC

v_gene: TRBV28
d_gene: -
abundance: -
j_gene: TRBJ2-7
CDR3aa: CASSYRGGNEQYF
CDR3nt: TGTGCCAGCAGTTACAGGGGCGGGAACGAGCAGTACTTC

v_gene: TRBV4-1
d_gene: -
abundance: -
j_gene: TRBJ2-1
CDR3aa: CASSQARQHNEQFF
CDR3nt: TGCGCCAGCAGCCAAGCCAGGCAGCACAATGAGCAGTTCTTC

v_gene: TRBV4-2
d_gene: TRBD2
abundance: once
j_gene: TRBJ2-1
CDR3aa: CASSQDTSGSSYNEQFF
CDR3nt: TGTGCCAGCAGCCAAGATACTAGCGGGAGTTCATACAATGAGCAGTTCTTC

v_gene: TRBV5-1
d_gene: TRBD2
abundance: -
j_gene: TRBJ2-2
CDR3aa: CASSETSGNTGELFF
CDR3nt: TGCGCCAGCAGCGAGACTAGCGGTAACACCGGGGAGCTGTTTTTT

v_gene: TRBV9
d_gene: -
abundance: -
j_gene: TRBJ2-2
CDR3aa: CASSVLPENTGELFF
CDR3nt: TGTGCCAGCAGCGTATTACCAGAGAACACCGGGGAGCTGTTTTTT

v_gene: TRBV11-3
d_gene: TRBD2
abundance: -
j_gene: TRBJ2-5
CDR3aa: CASSPGLAGGPSETQYF
CDR3nt: TGTGCCAGCAGCCCCGGACTAGCGGGAGGACCATCGGAGACCCAGTACTTC

v_gene: TRBV6-1
d_gene: -
abundance: -
j_gene: TRBJ2-4
CDR3aa: CASIETVLAKNIQYF
CDR3nt: TGTGCCAGCATCGAGACAGTACTAGCCAAAAACATTCAGTACTTC

v_gene: TRBV5-1
d_gene: TRBD2
abundance: -
j_gene: TRBJ2-3
CDR3aa: CASGLKTGGGDTQYF
CDR3nt: TGCGCCAGCGGCCTCAAAACGGGAGGGGGAGATACGCAGTATTTT

v_gene: TRBV27
d_gene: TRBD2
abundance: -
j_gene: TRBJ2-3
CDR3aa: CASSSSLAGGTDTQYF
CDR3nt: TGTGCCAGCAGTTCTTCATTAGCGGGGGGCACAGATACGCAGTATTTT

v_gene: TRBV6-6
d_gene: -
abundance: -
j_gene: TRBJ1-1
CDR3aa: CASAGSHPGTEAFF
CDR3nt: TGTGCCAGCGCTGGGTCTCACCCGGGCACTGAAGCTTTCTTT

v_gene: TRBV19
d_gene: -
abundance: -
j_gene: TRBJ2-7
CDR3aa: CASSMPGADSYEQYF
CDR3nt: TGTGCCAGTAGTATGCCAGGGGCAGACTCCTACGAGCAGTACTTC

v_gene: TRBV19
d_gene: -
abundance: -
j_gene: TRBJ2-3
CDR3aa: CASSTSTDTQYF
CDR3nt: TGTGCCAGTAGCACTAGCACAGATACGCAGTATTTT

v_gene: TRBV5-6
d_gene: -
abundance: -
j_gene: TRBJ2-7
CDR3aa: CASSSPTGYEQYF
CDR3nt: TGTGCCAGCAGCTCCCCAACAGGGTACGAGCAGTACTTC

v_gene: TRBV20-1
d_gene: TRBD1
abundance: once
j_gene: TRBJ1-1
CDR3aa: CSARVGQVSFF
CDR3nt: TGCAGTGCTAGAGTAGGACAGGTGTCTTTCTTT

v_gene: TRBV5-1
d_gene: TRBD1
abundance: few
j_gene: TRBJ2-1
CDR3aa: CASNDRANEQFF
CDR3nt: TGCGCCAGCAACGACAGGGCTAATGAGCAGTTCTTC

v_gene: TRBV4-1
d_gene: TRBD2
abundance: -
j_gene: TRBJ2-7
CDR3aa: CASSRNGDYWNEQYF
CDR3nt: TGCGCCAGCAGCCGTAATGGGGACTACTGGAACGAGCAGTACTTC

v_gene: TRBV14
d_gene: -
abundance: -
j_gene: TRBJ2-7
CDR3aa: CASSQVVSYEQYF
CDR3nt: TGTGCCAGCAGCCAAGTTGTCAGCTACGAGCAGTACTTC

v_gene: TRBV7-3
d_gene: -
abundance: -
j_gene: TRBJ2-1
CDR3aa: CASSLTASSSYNEQFF
CDR3nt: TGTGCCAGCAGCTTAACAGCGTCAAGCTCCTACAATGAGCAGTTCTTC

v_gene: TRBV18
d_gene: -
abundance: -
j_gene: TRBJ2-3
CDR3aa: CASSRDISTDTQYF
CDR3nt: TGTGCCAGCTCACGGGACATAAGCACAGATACGCAGTATTTT

v_gene: TRBV7-9
d_gene: TRBD1
abundance: few
j_gene: TRBJ1-1
CDR3aa: CASSEGGRTEAFF
CDR3nt: TGTGCCAGCAGCGAAGGGGGCAGAACTGAAGCTTTCTTT

v_gene: TRBV27
d_gene: -
abundance: -
j_gene: TRBJ2-1
CDR3aa: CASSLFAEPYTEQFF
CDR3nt: TGTGCCAGCAGTTTATTTGCGGAACCCTACACTGAGCAGTTCTTC

v_gene: TRBV5-1
d_gene: TRBD1
abundance: few
j_gene: TRBJ1-1
CDR3aa: CASRSRNSDRGNTEAFF
CDR3nt: TGCGCCAGCAGGTCTCGGAACTCGGACAGGGGAAACACTGAAGCTTTCTTT

v_gene: TRBV5-6
d_gene: TRBD1
abundance: -
j_gene: TRBJ1-2
CDR3aa: CASSLGTGAGGYTF
CDR3nt: TGTGCCAGCAGCTTGGGGACAGGGGCAGGAGGCTACACCTTC

v_gene: TRBV2
d_gene: -
abundance: many
j_gene: TRBJ1-5
CDR3aa: CASSYRDRNQPQHF
CDR3nt: TGTGCCAGCAGCTACAGGGATCGCAATCAGCCCCAGCATTTT

v_gene: TRBV21-1
d_gene: -
abundance: -
j_gene: TRBJ2-2
CDR3aa: CASSRTGCGFTGELFF
CDR3nt: TGTGCCAGCAGCAGAACAGGCTGCGGCTTCACCGGGGAGCTGTTTTTT

v_gene: TRBV7-3
d_gene: TRBD1
abundance: -
j_gene: TRBJ1-1
CDR3aa: CASSQSGTGRGTEAFF
CDR3nt: TGTGCCAGCAGCCAGTCAGGGACAGGTAGGGGCACTGAAGCTTTCTTT

v_gene: TRBV29-1
d_gene: TRBD2
abundance: -
j_gene: TRBJ2-1
CDR3aa: CSGLSGRENNEQFF
CDR3nt: TGCAGCGGCCTTAGCGGGAGGGAGAACAATGAGCAGTTCTTC

v_gene: TRBV4-2
d_gene: TRBD2
abundance: -
j_gene: TRBJ2-6
CDR3aa: CASSGVAGAGANVLTF
CDR3nt: TGTGCCAGCAGCGGGGTAGCGGGTGCTGGGGCCAACGTCCTGACTTTC

v_gene: TRBV10-3
d_gene: TRBD2
abundance: once
j_gene: TRBJ2-7
CDR3aa: CAISDPTSGRGEQYF
CDR3nt: TGTGCCATCAGTGACCCGACTAGCGGGAGAGGCGAGCAGTACTTC

v_gene: TRBV7-9
d_gene: TRBD1
abundance: -
j_gene: TRBJ2-6
CDR3aa: CSIPQGALSSGANVLTF
CDR3nt: TGTTCCATCCCACAGGGGGCCCTTTCCTCTGGGGCCAACGTCCTGACTTTC

v_gene: TRBV18
d_gene: -
abundance: -
j_gene: TRBJ1-5
CDR3aa: CASSRDTAPSGAQHF
CDR3nt: TGTGCCAGCTCACGCGATACAGCCCCGTCAGGGGCCCAGCATTTT

v_gene: TRBV19
d_gene: TRBD1
abundance: -
j_gene: TRBJ1-6
CDR3aa: CASSSYGQGESPLHF
CDR3nt: TGTGCCAGTAGTTCGTACGGACAGGGAGAATCACCCCTCCACTTT

v_gene: TRBV4-1
d_gene: -
abundance: -
j_gene: TRBJ2-7
CDR3aa: CASSQDPAGPNSYEQYF
CDR3nt: TGCGCCAGCAGCCAAGATCCGGCGGGGCCTAACTCCTACGAGCAGTACTTC

v_gene: TRBV29-1
d_gene: -
abundance: -
j_gene: TRBJ1-1
CDR3aa: CSVEQGLNTEAFF
CDR3nt: TGCAGCGTTGAGCAGGGCCTGAACACTGAAGCTTTCTTT

v_gene: TRBV6-5
d_gene: -
abundance: -
j_gene: TRBJ1-2
CDR3aa: CASSENRADGYTF
CDR3nt: TGTGCCAGCAGTGAAAACAGGGCAGACGGCTACACCTTC

v_gene: TRBV5-1
d_gene: -
abundance: -
j_gene: TRBJ1-3
CDR3aa: CASTTGSSGNTIYF
CDR3nt: TGCGCCAGCACCACGGGGAGCTCTGGAAACACCATATATTTT

v_gene: TRBV7-3
d_gene: -
abundance: -
j_gene: TRBJ2-3
CDR3aa: CASSPLSTDTQYF
CDR3nt: TGTGCCAGCAGCCCCCTTAGCACAGATACGCAGTATTTT

v_gene: TRBV18
d_gene: TRBD2
abundance: -
j_gene: TRBJ2-1
CDR3aa: CASSPLAGPRNEQFF
CDR3nt: TGTGCCAGCTCACCACTAGCGGGGCCCAGGAATGAGCAGTTCTTC

v_gene: TRBV18
d_gene: -
abundance: -
j_gene: TRBJ2-1
CDR3aa: CASSPPLRENIYSEQFF
CDR3nt: TGTGCCAGCTCACCCCCTCTAAGGGAGAATATCTATAGTGAGCAGTTCTTC

v_gene: TRBV7-9
d_gene: TRBD1
abundance: -
j_gene: TRBJ2-7
CDR3aa: CASTRTGGSYEQYF
CDR3nt: TGTGCCAGCACCCGGACAGGGGGTTCTTACGAGCAGTACTTC

v_gene: TRBV7-9
d_gene: TRBD1
abundance: -
j_gene: TRBJ1-4
CDR3aa: CASSFNRGPNEKLFF
CDR3nt: TGTGCCAGCAGCTTCAACAGGGGTCCTAATGAAAAACTGTTTTTT

v_gene: TRBV15
d_gene: TRBD2
abundance: -
j_gene: TRBJ2-5
CDR3aa: CATSRSPAGVGETQYF
CDR3nt: TGTGCCACCAGCAGGAGTCCAGCGGGAGTGGGTGAGACCCAGTACTTC

v_gene: TRBV18
d_gene: TRBD1
abundance: -
j_gene: TRBJ2-4
CDR3aa: CASSPGTGVAKNIQYF
CDR3nt: TGTGCCAGCTCACCAGGGACAGGGGTAGCCAAAAACATTCAGTACTTC

v_gene: TRBV9
d_gene: -
abundance: -
j_gene: TRBJ1-1
CDR3aa: CASSVQGGRANTEAFF
CDR3nt: TGTGCCAGCAGCGTGCAGGGAGGGAGGGCGAACACTGAAGCTTTCTTT

v_gene: TRBV7-9
d_gene: TRBD2
abundance: -
j_gene: TRBJ2-1
CDR3aa: CSSSWGLVKDEQFF
CDR3nt: TGTTCCAGCAGCTGGGGACTAGTAAAGGATGAGCAGTTCTTC

v_gene: TRBV2
d_gene: TRBD1
abundance: -
j_gene: TRBJ1-5
CDR3aa: CASSLSGTVPFQPQHF
CDR3nt: TGTGCCAGCAGCCTCTCCGGGACAGTCCCTTTTCAGCCCCAGCATTTT